This TCR beta chain was sequenced for a study of CD8+ T cells in alopecia areata. The authors extracted RNA and reverse transcribed it into cDNA as the sequencing template. Here immunoSEQ multiplex PCR was the method, and the copy in TCRdb shows in-frame clones only, minus some. The sample records 61,000 or so clones, about 96% being singletons. This receptor was identified in a human donor with alopecia areata. Sequenced material: CD8+ T cells sorted from blood, taken at week 0.

The CDR3 DNA is TGTGCCAGCAGCTTAGGGCAGGGGTACCAAGAGACCCAGTACTTC. Encoded protein: CASSLGQGYQETQYF. The chain joins TRBV5-8 to TRBJ2-5; the D gene is possibly TRBD1 (6 bases). The CDR3 is 15 residues long. V gave up 2 bases and J gave up 0 bases, with 11 bases separating them. Germline V gene lookup returns CDR1 SGHTS and CDR2 YDEGEE.